This paragraph reports one T cell receptor beta chain. The entry originates in a study of T cell changes during pregnancy in multiple sclerosis. The CDR3 has 16 residues. The V gene's germline CDR1 is MNHEY and CDR2 SMNVEV (reference sequence). V shed 8 bases, J shed 0 bases, and the junction held 12 bases outside the gene matches. Assay: immunoSEQ multiplex PCR; the TCRdb copy retains only in-frame clones and omits some. The table includes 69,000 or so clones, roughly nine tenths detected once. This receptor was taken from a female donor in good health, enrolled as a control in a pregnancy study. The chain combines TRBV27 with TRBJ2-7; TRBD2 matches at 8 bases. Sequenced material: CD4+ T cells from peripheral blood mononuclear cells, taken in the third trimester of pregnancy. CDR3 protein: CASAPGSGGYSYEQYF. As DNA, the CDR3 is TGTGCCAGCGCTCCAGGGAGCGGGGGTTACTCCTACGAGCAGTACTTC.